This TCR beta chain was profiled in a study of long-term antiretroviral therapy in people with HIV. Whole-study findings and limits: Diversity increased after ART yet remained lower than in transplant donor controls.

It was version v3.0 of the immunoSEQ assay that was run at survey level. Sequencing targeted roughly 35,000-50,000 T-cell genomes per sample. TCRdb's table, derived via immunoSEQ multiplex PCR, lists solely in-frame clones and lacks some. There are approximately 45,000 clones in the sample; around 86% occur only once, and 4.5% to 5.5% lies in the top ten. V shed 2 bases and J shed 6 bases, with 7 bases lying between them. This CDR3 has 13 amino acids. Looked up from germline, CDR1 is MGHDK and CDR2 is SYGVNS. DNA was extracted from approximately 1-10 million thawed cryopreserved PBMC. A note on this clone: Its matching antigen is unknown.

The sequence derives from a woman in her forties or fifties with HIV. This chain uses TRBV25-1 with TRBJ2-2; D is unresolved. The material was unsorted PBMCs, obtained 0.1 years before starting antiretroviral therapy. The CDR3 reads CASSEIMAGELFF. Written as DNA, the CDR3 is TGTGCCAGCAGTGAAATTATGGCCGGGGAGCTGTTTTTT. Complete variable domain (other parts from reference TRBV25-1 and TRBJ2-2): EADIYQTPRYLVIGTGKKITLECSQTMGHDKMYWYQQDPGMELHLIHYSYGVNSTEKGDLSSESTVSRIRTEHFPLTLESARPSHTSQYLCASSEIMAGELFFGEGSRLTVL.